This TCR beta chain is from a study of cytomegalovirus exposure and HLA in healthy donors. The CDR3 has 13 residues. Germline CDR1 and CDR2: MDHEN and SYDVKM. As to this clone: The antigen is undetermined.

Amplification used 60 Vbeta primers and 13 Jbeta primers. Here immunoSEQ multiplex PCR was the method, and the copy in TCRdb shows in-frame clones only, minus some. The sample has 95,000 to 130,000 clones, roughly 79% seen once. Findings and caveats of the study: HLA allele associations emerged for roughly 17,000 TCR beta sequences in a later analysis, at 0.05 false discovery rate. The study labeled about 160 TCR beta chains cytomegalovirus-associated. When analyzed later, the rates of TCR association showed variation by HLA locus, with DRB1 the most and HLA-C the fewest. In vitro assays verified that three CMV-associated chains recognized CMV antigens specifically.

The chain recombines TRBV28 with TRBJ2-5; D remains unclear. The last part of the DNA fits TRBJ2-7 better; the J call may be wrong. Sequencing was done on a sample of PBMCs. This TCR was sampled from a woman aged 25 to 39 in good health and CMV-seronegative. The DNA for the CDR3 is TGTGCCAGCAGTCCCGCCCCCCTCTACGAGCAGTACTTC. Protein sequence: CASSPAPLYEQYF.